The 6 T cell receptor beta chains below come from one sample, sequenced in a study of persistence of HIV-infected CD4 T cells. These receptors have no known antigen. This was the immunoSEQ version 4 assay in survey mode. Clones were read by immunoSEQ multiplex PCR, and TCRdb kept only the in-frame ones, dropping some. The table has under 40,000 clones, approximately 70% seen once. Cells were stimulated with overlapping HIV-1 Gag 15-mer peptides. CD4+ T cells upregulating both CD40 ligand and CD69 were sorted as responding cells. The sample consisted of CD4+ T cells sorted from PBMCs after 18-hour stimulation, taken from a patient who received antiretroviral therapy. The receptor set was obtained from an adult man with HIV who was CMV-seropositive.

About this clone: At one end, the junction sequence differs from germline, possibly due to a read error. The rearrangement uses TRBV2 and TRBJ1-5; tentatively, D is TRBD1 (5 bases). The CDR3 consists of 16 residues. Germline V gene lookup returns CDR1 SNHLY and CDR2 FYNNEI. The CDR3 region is CASSKARDAPNQPQHF. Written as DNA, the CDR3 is TGTGCCAGCAGTAAAGCCCGGGACGCGCCGAATCAGCCCCAGCATTTT.

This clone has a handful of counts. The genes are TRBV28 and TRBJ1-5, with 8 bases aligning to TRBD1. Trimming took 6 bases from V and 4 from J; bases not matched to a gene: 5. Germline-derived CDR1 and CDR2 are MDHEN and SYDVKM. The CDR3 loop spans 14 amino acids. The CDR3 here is CASSQDRENQPQHF. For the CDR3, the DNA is TGTGCCAGCAGCCAGGACAGGGAGAATCAGCCCCAGCATTTT.

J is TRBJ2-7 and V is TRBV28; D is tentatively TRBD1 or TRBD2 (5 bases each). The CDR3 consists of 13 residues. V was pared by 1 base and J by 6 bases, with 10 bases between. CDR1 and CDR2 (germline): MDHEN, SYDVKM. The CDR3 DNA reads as TGTGCCAGCAGTTTATCAACTGGGGGCGAGCAGTACTTC. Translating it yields CASSLSTGGEQYF.

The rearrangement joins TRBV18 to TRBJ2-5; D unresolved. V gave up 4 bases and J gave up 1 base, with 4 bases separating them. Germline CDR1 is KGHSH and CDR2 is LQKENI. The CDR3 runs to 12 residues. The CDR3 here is CASSLSQETQYF. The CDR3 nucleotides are TGTGCCAGCTCACTCAGCCAAGAGACCCAGTACTTC.

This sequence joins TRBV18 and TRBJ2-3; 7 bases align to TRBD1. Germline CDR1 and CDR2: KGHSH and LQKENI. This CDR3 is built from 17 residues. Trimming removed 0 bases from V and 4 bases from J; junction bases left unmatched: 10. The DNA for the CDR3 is TGTGCCAGCTCACCACCTCTCGGGACAGCCCCGGCAGATACGCAGTATTTT. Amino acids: CASSPPLGTAPADTQYF.

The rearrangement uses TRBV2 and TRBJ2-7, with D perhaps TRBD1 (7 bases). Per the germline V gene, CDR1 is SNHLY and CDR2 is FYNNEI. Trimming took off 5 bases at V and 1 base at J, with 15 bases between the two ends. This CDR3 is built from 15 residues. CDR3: CASSIGGQRSYEQYF. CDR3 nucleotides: TGTGCCAGCAGTATCGGGGGACAGCGTTCCTACGAGCAGTACTTC.